Reported below is one T cell receptor (beta chain). As handled by the study authors: Using reference gene primer amplification, nucleated cell counts were estimated. Method: immunoSEQ multiplex PCR; TCRdb's copy keeps in-frame clones and lacks some. V, J and clone size are taken as reported in that table, and D and trimming were inferred from the DNA itself. The sample holds approximately 65,000 clones, approximately 93% seen once. This record belongs to a study of blood T cell repertoires in COVID-19. This CDR3 region has 14 residues. V dropped 4 bases and J dropped 2 bases, with 11 bases sitting between them. Germline V gives CDR1 SGDLS, CDR2 YYNGEE.

This TCR derives from a man aged 65 to 85 with active COVID-19. The chain has TRBV9 and TRBJ2-3; D is unresolved. Sequenced sample: peripheral blood. The CDR3 DNA is TGTGCCAGCAGCCCGTCCAGAATCACAGATACGCAGTATTTT. It encodes CASSPSRITDTQYF.